Listed below are T cell receptor beta chains from one sample, sequenced in a study of radiation and T cells in renal cell carcinoma. Measured with immunoSEQ multiplex PCR; TCRdb has only the in-frame clones, and not every one. Altogether about 130,000 clones are present, over 75% being singletons, with the ten largest covering around 2%. This specimen consisted of blood, obtained from a patient whose treatment included radiotherapy and nephrectomy. The source is a woman in her fifties or sixties with renal cell carcinoma. Both conserved end residues are part of each CDR3. Each record gives: CDR3 DNA, CDR3 protein, J gene, V gene, clone size, D gene. D genes are given only for firm matches. Clone sizes are given selectively: once, few, many, or a class where the clone is expanded.

TGCGCCAGCAGCTTCGGCGGGCCCTACGAGCAGTACTTC CASSFGGPYEQYF TRBJ2-7 TRBV5-1 NA NA
TGCGCCAGCAGCTACCAGGGTGATGAAGCTTTCTTT CASSYQGDEAFF TRBJ1-1 TRBV5-1 NA NA
TGTGCCAGCAGCCGCGGACAGGGGGCGCGGGGTCCCTATCAGCCCCAGCATTTT CASSRGQGARGPYQPQHF TRBJ1-5 TRBV11-2 NA TRBD1
TGTGCCAGCAGTTCGACAGTCAATCAGCCCCAGCATTTT CASSSTVNQPQHF TRBJ1-5 TRBV28 NA NA
TGCAGCGTAAAGCGTGGGACAGATACGCAGTATTTT CSVKRGTDTQYF TRBJ2-3 TRBV29-1 NA NA
TGCGCCAGCAGTGCCTACCAACAGGGCTACGAGCAGTACTTC CASSAYQQGYEQYF TRBJ2-7 TRBV10-2 NA NA
TGTGCCAGCAGCGTGGACAGGGACGGCTACACCTTC CASSVDRDGYTF TRBJ1-2 TRBV9 NA TRBD1
TGTGCCAGCAGCCTGAAACAGGGTCAAGAGACCCAGTACTTC CASSLKQGQETQYF TRBJ2-5 TRBV7-9 NA NA
TGCGCCAGCAGCCAAGACACCGCAAGCCTCACCGGGGAGCTGTTTTTT CASSQDTASLTGELFF TRBJ2-2 TRBV4-1 NA NA
TGTGCCAGCAGGCTCCAGGAAAAACTGTTTTTT CASRLQEKLFF TRBJ1-4 TRBV28 NA NA
TGTGCCAGCAGCTTAGGTCGACACCACGACTCCCGCTACACCTTC CASSLGRHHDSRYTF TRBJ1-2 TRBV7-8 NA NA
TGTGCCATTACAAGACAGGGAGACACTGAAGCTTTCTTT CAITRQGDTEAFF TRBJ1-1 TRBV10-3 NA TRBD1
TGTGCCAGCAGGACAGGGCGCCCCGAGCAGTACTTC CASRTGRPEQYF TRBJ2-7 TRBV28 NA TRBD1
TGTGCCAGCAGTTTATATGGACTAGCGGGAGGAGGGGAGCTGTTTTTT CASSLYGLAGGGELFF TRBJ2-2 TRBV28 NA TRBD2
TGTGCCACCAGCAGAGATAGCGGGGCAGTGGGAGGCTACACCTTC CATSRDSGAVGGYTF TRBJ1-2 TRBV15 NA NA
TGTGCCAGCAGCCCTAACACCGGGGAGCTGTTTTTT CASSPNTGELFF TRBJ2-2 TRBV27 NA NA
TGTGCCAGCAGTGAACGGGGGCGGGACGCGAACACCGGGGAGCTGTTTTTT CASSERGRDANTGELFF TRBJ2-2 TRBV6-1 NA NA
TGCAGCGTCACGGGGACAGGGAGCGGATATGGCTACACCTTC CSVTGTGSGYGYTF TRBJ1-2 TRBV29-1 NA TRBD1
TGTGCCAGCAGTTTAGGGGGTTCCTACGAGCAGTACTTC CASSLGGSYEQYF TRBJ2-7 TRBV28 NA NA
TGTGCCAGCAGTTACGGGTCGAACGGGAGGGCTGAAGCTTTCTTT CASSYGSNGRAEAFF TRBJ1-1 TRBV6-5 NA NA
TGTGCCAGCAGCTTAATGGGGCATAGCAATCAGCCCCAGCATTTT CASSLMGHSNQPQHF TRBJ1-5 TRBV7-9 many NA
TGTGCCAGCAGTTACTCGAGTGGGGGCCTGAACACTGAAGCTTTCTTT CASSYSSGGLNTEAFF TRBJ1-1 TRBV6-5 NA NA
TGTGCCAGCTCACCAGACGTAGGGGCTAAGTGGGACACTGAAGCTTTCTTT CASSPDVGAKWDTEAFF TRBJ1-1 TRBV18 NA NA
TGTGCCAGCAGGGGACAGGGTTGGGGTGGCAATAATTCACCCCTCCACTTT CASRGQGWGGNNSPLHF TRBJ1-6 TRBV2 NA TRBD1
TGTGCCAGCAGCTTAGTGGCAGGGGAAGGCTATGGCTACACCTTC CASSLVAGEGYGYTF TRBJ1-2 TRBV7-2 few NA